This T cell receptor (beta chain) is from a study of blood T cell repertoires in COVID-19. TCRdb's copy holds only in-frame clones and misses some; the assay was immunoSEQ multiplex PCR. There are a few hundred thousand clones in the sample; around four fifths occur only once, and about 4% lies in the top ten. CDR3 length equals 15 residues. CDR1 and CDR2 (germline): MNHEY, SVGAGI. With 5 bases removed from V and 3 bases from J, the gap between germline ends came to 14 bases. Source material: peripheral blood. This TCR was sampled from a woman aged 45-59 years with active or convalescent COVID-19. The rearrangement links TRBV6-5 to TRBJ1-3, with a weak D call TRBD1 (5 bases). The CDR3 DNA follows: TGTGCCAGCAGTCCAGACAGATTCGGTGGAAACACCATATATTTT. This gives the protein CASSPDRFGGNTIYF.